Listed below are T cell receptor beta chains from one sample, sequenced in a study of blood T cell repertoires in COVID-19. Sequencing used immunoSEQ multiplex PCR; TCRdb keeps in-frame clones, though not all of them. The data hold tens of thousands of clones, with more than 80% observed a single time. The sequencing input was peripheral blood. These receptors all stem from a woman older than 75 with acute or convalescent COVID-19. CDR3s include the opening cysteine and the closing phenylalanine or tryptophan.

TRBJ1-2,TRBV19,CASSPDTYGYTF
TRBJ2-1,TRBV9,CASSPGGAGESGGSYNEQFF
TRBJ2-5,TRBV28,CASSATGTGLQETQYF
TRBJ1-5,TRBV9,CASSVVVFWGGNQPQHF
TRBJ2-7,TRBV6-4,CASSDSTRRGAWGQYF
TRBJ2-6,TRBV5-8,CASSFFRGSGANVLTF
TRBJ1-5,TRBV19,CASSDRYRGDQPQHF
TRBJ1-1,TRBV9,CASSTRDRPEAFF
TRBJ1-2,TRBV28,CASSWQGVEGYTF
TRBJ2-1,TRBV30,CAWRAGTNYNEQFF
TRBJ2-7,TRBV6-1,CASSESGLTYEQYF
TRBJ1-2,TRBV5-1,CASSLVARDYGYTF
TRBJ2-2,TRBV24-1,CATSDFRNTGELFF
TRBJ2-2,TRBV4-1,CASSQAGQGSGELFF
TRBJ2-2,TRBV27,CASSFELNTGELFF
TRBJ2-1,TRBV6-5,CASRSGQGVHNEQFF
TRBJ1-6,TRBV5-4,CASSLAVGNNSPLHF
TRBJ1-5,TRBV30,CAWSVRGSKRNQPQHF
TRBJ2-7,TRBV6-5,CASSLTGYEQYF
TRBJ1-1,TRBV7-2,CASKGTVNTEAFF
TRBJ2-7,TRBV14,CASSQVGTGAYEQYF
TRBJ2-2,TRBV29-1,CSGQVHGELFF
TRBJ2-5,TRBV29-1,CSVDLGGGQETQYF
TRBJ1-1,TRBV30,CAWSTSGRWTEAFF
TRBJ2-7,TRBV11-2,CASILTGGDGGQYF
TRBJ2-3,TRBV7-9,CASSTSGGGDTQYF
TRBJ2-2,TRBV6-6,CASSRRPGLAGGRGTGELFF
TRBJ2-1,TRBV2,CASRLSSGGSYNEQFF
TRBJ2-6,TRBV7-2,CASSSRGRGANVLTF
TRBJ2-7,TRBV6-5,CASRGTGFYEQYF
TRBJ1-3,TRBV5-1,CASRSGRGSGNTIYF
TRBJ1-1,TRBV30,CAWGLNMDTEAFF
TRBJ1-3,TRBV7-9,CASSSPHRGHRNTIYF
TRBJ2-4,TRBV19,CASSASGTGTAAKNIQYF
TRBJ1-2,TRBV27,CASSLAGRAAYGYTF
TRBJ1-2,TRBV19,CASSIYHGDSHYGYTF
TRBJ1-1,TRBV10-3,CAISRGLNTEAFF
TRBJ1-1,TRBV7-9,CASSLSTGGSGEAFF
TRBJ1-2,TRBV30,CAWSVLPGSNGYTF